The rows below give T cell receptor beta chains drawn from one sample of a study of blood T cell repertoires in COVID-19. Using immunoSEQ multiplex PCR, the repertoire was profiled, and TCRdb retains in-frame clones only, with some absent. The table lists about 200,000 clones, approximately 82% of them singletons. Sequencing input: PBMCs or T cells enriched from blood (not recorded which). These receptors were obtained from an older woman with acute COVID-19. The CDR3 runs from the conserved cysteine through the conserved F or W. Each record gives: D gene, V gene, clone size, J gene, CDR3 length, CDR3 protein, CDR3 DNA. The D gene is left open where the match is weak. Not every row has a clone size; where given, it reads once, few, many or a size class.

D gene: -; V gene: TRBV6-5; clone size: -; J gene: TRBJ2-3; CDR3 length: 13; CDR3 protein: CATTGTGTDTQYF; CDR3 DNA: TGTGCCACAACCGGGACTGGCACAGATACGCAGTATTTT
D gene: TRBD1; V gene: TRBV5-1; clone size: -; J gene: TRBJ2-3; CDR3 length: 18; CDR3 protein: CASSSGTGGERSTDTQYF; CDR3 DNA: TGCGCCAGCAGCTCCGGGACAGGGGGCGAGAGGAGCACAGATACGCAGTATTTT
D gene: -; V gene: TRBV5-4; clone size: -; J gene: TRBJ1-6; CDR3 length: 12; CDR3 protein: CASSPPGSPLHF; CDR3 DNA: TGTGCCAGCAGCCCTCCCGGTTCACCCCTCCACTTT
D gene: -; V gene: TRBV7-2; clone size: -; J gene: TRBJ2-5; CDR3 length: 14; CDR3 protein: CASSLVRGRETQYF; CDR3 DNA: TGTGCCAGCAGCTTAGTCAGGGGTCGAGAGACCCAGTACTTC
D gene: TRBD2; V gene: TRBV4-3; clone size: -; J gene: TRBJ2-7; CDR3 length: 15; CDR3 protein: CASSQELAGGYEQYF; CDR3 DNA: TGCGCCAGCAGCCAAGAACTAGCGGGTGGGTACGAGCAGTACTTC
D gene: TRBD1; V gene: TRBV7-2; clone size: -; J gene: TRBJ2-7; CDR3 length: 13; CDR3 protein: CASSLGTGYVQYF; CDR3 DNA: TGTGCCAGCAGCCTAGGGACAGGTTATGTGCAGTACTTC
D gene: TRBD1; V gene: TRBV19; clone size: -; J gene: TRBJ1-5; CDR3 length: 16; CDR3 protein: CATRQGTGGLESPQHF; CDR3 DNA: TGTGCCACCCGGCAGGGGACAGGGGGCTTAGAGTCGCCCCAGCATTTT
D gene: -; V gene: TRBV5-1; clone size: -; J gene: TRBJ1-1; CDR3 length: 14; CDR3 protein: CASLVGAGGTEAFF; CDR3 DNA: TGCGCTTCCCTCGTGGGGGCGGGGGGTACTGAAGCTTTCTTT
D gene: -; V gene: TRBV29-1; clone size: -; J gene: TRBJ1-1; CDR3 length: 11; CDR3 protein: CSAGVGTEAFF; CDR3 DNA: TGCAGCGCCGGGGTTGGCACTGAAGCTTTCTTT
D gene: -; V gene: TRBV28; clone size: -; J gene: TRBJ1-2; CDR3 length: 14; CDR3 protein: CASFSAGVDYGYTF; CDR3 DNA: TGTGCCAGCTTCTCCGCGGGGGTCGACTATGGCTACACCTTC
D gene: -; V gene: TRBV7-9; clone size: -; J gene: TRBJ1-6; CDR3 length: 14; CDR3 protein: CASSATDFVSPLHF; CDR3 DNA: TGTGCCAGCAGCGCGACGGACTTTGTGTCACCCCTCCACTTT
D gene: TRBD1; V gene: TRBV6-5; clone size: -; J gene: TRBJ1-1; CDR3 length: 14; CDR3 protein: CASSWGQGGTEAFF; CDR3 DNA: TGTGCCAGCAGCTGGGGACAGGGAGGAACTGAAGCTTTCTTT
D gene: TRBD2; V gene: TRBV7-9; clone size: -; J gene: TRBJ2-5; CDR3 length: 15; CDR3 protein: CASSSRLAGQETQYF; CDR3 DNA: TGTGCCAGCAGCTCTAGACTAGCGGGGCAGGAGACCCAGTACTTC
D gene: TRBD2; V gene: TRBV7-2; clone size: -; J gene: TRBJ2-1; CDR3 length: 16; CDR3 protein: CASSSGARGRAYEQFF; CDR3 DNA: TGTGCCAGCAGCTCGGGGGCACGCGGGAGGGCCTATGAGCAGTTCTTC
D gene: -; V gene: TRBV3-1/TRBV3-2; clone size: -; J gene: TRBJ1-2; CDR3 length: 12; CDR3 protein: CASSQGAWGYTF; CDR3 DNA: TGTGCCAGCAGCCAAGGCGCCTGGGGCTACACCTTC
D gene: TRBD1; V gene: TRBV27; clone size: -; J gene: TRBJ1-2; CDR3 length: 16; CDR3 protein: CASSPTWDSRNYGYTF; CDR3 DNA: TGTGCCAGCAGTCCCACCTGGGACAGTAGGAACTATGGCTACACCTTC
D gene: -; V gene: TRBV2; clone size: -; J gene: TRBJ1-3; CDR3 length: 14; CDR3 protein: CASNAGYSGNTIYF; CDR3 DNA: TGTGCCAGCAATGCGGGTTACTCTGGAAACACCATATATTTT
D gene: -; V gene: TRBV11-2; clone size: -; J gene: TRBJ2-1; CDR3 length: 17; CDR3 protein: CASSLLAGRRSYNEQFF; CDR3 DNA: TGTGCCAGCAGCCTACTCGCGGGACGCCGGTCCTACAATGAGCAGTTCTTC
D gene: TRBD2; V gene: TRBV7-6; clone size: -; J gene: TRBJ2-5; CDR3 length: 13; CDR3 protein: CASSLARGETQYF; CDR3 DNA: TGTGCCAGCAGCTTAGCGCGGGGGGAGACCCAGTACTTC
D gene: -; V gene: TRBV10-1; clone size: once; J gene: TRBJ2-7; CDR3 length: 12; CDR3 protein: CASSEKPTSQYF; CDR3 DNA: TGCGCCAGCAGTGAGAAGCCGACAAGCCAGTACTTC
D gene: TRBD1; V gene: TRBV11-3; clone size: -; J gene: TRBJ2-1; CDR3 length: 14; CDR3 protein: CASSPRTGYNEQFF; CDR3 DNA: TGTGCCAGCAGCCCCCGGACAGGGTACAATGAGCAGTTCTTC
D gene: -; V gene: TRBV30; clone size: -; J gene: TRBJ1-3; CDR3 length: 15; CDR3 protein: CAWSGTQGSGNTIYF; CDR3 DNA: TGTGCCTGGAGTGGTACACAGGGTTCTGGAAACACCATATATTTT
D gene: TRBD1; V gene: TRBV29-1; clone size: -; J gene: TRBJ1-4; CDR3 length: 12; CDR3 protein: CSVDRAHEKLFF; CDR3 DNA: TGCAGCGTAGACAGGGCCCATGAAAAACTGTTTTTT
D gene: -; V gene: TRBV12-3/TRBV12-4; clone size: -; J gene: TRBJ2-3; CDR3 length: 12; CDR3 protein: CASSYRVDTQYF; CDR3 DNA: TGTGCCAGCAGTTACAGGGTTGATACGCAGTATTTT
D gene: TRBD2; V gene: TRBV2; clone size: -; J gene: TRBJ2-5; CDR3 length: 14; CDR3 protein: CASSTRGVQETQYF; CDR3 DNA: TGTGCCAGCAGTACACGGGGGGTCCAAGAGACCCAGTACTTC
D gene: -; V gene: TRBV20-1; clone size: few; J gene: TRBJ1-1; CDR3 length: 11; CDR3 protein: CSARQNTEAFF; CDR3 DNA: TGCAGTGCTAGACAGAACACTGAAGCTTTCTTT
D gene: TRBD2; V gene: TRBV5-4; clone size: -; J gene: TRBJ2-3; CDR3 length: 14; CDR3 protein: CASFSGVRADTQYF; CDR3 DNA: TGTGCCAGCTTTAGCGGGGTTCGGGCAGATACGCAGTATTTT
D gene: -; V gene: TRBV15; clone size: -; J gene: TRBJ1-5; CDR3 length: 12; CDR3 protein: CATSSSDQPQHF; CDR3 DNA: TGTGCCACCAGCTCGTCTGATCAGCCCCAGCATTTT
D gene: -; V gene: TRBV30; clone size: -; J gene: TRBJ2-7; CDR3 length: 12; CDR3 protein: CAWTSVPYEQYF; CDR3 DNA: TGTGCCTGGACTAGCGTACCCTACGAGCAGTACTTC
D gene: TRBD1; V gene: TRBV11-3; clone size: few; J gene: TRBJ1-1; CDR3 length: 13; CDR3 protein: CASSLQGDTEAFF; CDR3 DNA: TGTGCCAGCAGCTTACAGGGGGACACTGAAGCTTTCTTT
D gene: TRBD2; V gene: TRBV29-1; clone size: few; J gene: TRBJ2-1; CDR3 length: 14; CDR3 protein: CSVEVGTTNNEQFF; CDR3 DNA: TGCAGCGTTGAAGTCGGGACTACAAACAATGAGCAGTTCTTC
D gene: -; V gene: TRBV14; clone size: -; J gene: TRBJ1-2; CDR3 length: 12; CDR3 protein: CASSQAGYGYTF; CDR3 DNA: TGTGCCAGCAGCCAAGCAGGGTATGGCTACACCTTC
D gene: TRBD1; V gene: TRBV6-2/TRBV6-3; clone size: -; J gene: TRBJ1-1; CDR3 length: 12; CDR3 protein: CASSSRQGIAFF; CDR3 DNA: TGTGCCAGCAGCTCACGACAGGGCATAGCCTTCTTT
D gene: -; V gene: TRBV11-2; clone size: -; J gene: TRBJ2-3; CDR3 length: 12; CDR3 protein: CASSSGTDTQYF; CDR3 DNA: TGTGCCAGCAGCTCGGGCACAGATACGCAGTATTTT
D gene: -; V gene: TRBV28; clone size: -; J gene: TRBJ2-3; CDR3 length: 14; CDR3 protein: CASRTGYRTDTQYF; CDR3 DNA: TGTGCCAGCAGAACAGGGTATCGCACAGATACGCAGTATTTT
D gene: -; V gene: TRBV4-2; clone size: -; J gene: TRBJ2-1; CDR3 length: 17; CDR3 protein: CASSQDFKGHRDNEQFF; CDR3 DNA: TGTGCCAGCAGCCAAGATTTCAAAGGACATCGGGACAATGAGCAGTTCTTC
D gene: TRBD1; V gene: TRBV29-1; clone size: -; J gene: TRBJ1-2; CDR3 length: 12; CDR3 protein: CSVGTGGSGYTF; CDR3 DNA: TGCAGCGTCGGGACAGGGGGTTCGGGCTACACCTTC
D gene: -; V gene: TRBV27; clone size: -; J gene: TRBJ2-3; CDR3 length: 18; CDR3 protein: CASSLPPARVGGTDTQYF; CDR3 DNA: TGTGCCAGCAGTTTACCTCCCGCTAGAGTGGGAGGCACAGATACGCAGTATTTT
D gene: TRBD2; V gene: TRBV4-3; clone size: -; J gene: TRBJ2-2; CDR3 length: 17; CDR3 protein: CASSQEEGGGATGELFF; CDR3 DNA: TGCGCCAGCAGCCAAGAAGAAGGCGGGGGGGCCACCGGGGAGCTGTTTTTT
D gene: TRBD2; V gene: TRBV5-1; clone size: -; J gene: TRBJ2-1; CDR3 length: 15; CDR3 protein: CASSLTSGLGNEQFF; CDR3 DNA: TGCGCCAGCAGCTTGACTAGCGGGCTGGGCAATGAGCAGTTCTTC
D gene: TRBD2; V gene: TRBV3-1/TRBV3-2; clone size: -; J gene: TRBJ2-1; CDR3 length: 17; CDR3 protein: CASSLSSGGYSYNEQFF; CDR3 DNA: TGTGCCAGCAGCCTATCTAGCGGGGGGTACTCCTACAATGAGCAGTTCTTC
D gene: -; V gene: TRBV5-1; clone size: -; J gene: TRBJ1-1; CDR3 length: 14; CDR3 protein: CASSFQGSVTEAFF; CDR3 DNA: TGCGCCAGCAGCTTTCAGGGGTCGGTCACTGAAGCTTTCTTT